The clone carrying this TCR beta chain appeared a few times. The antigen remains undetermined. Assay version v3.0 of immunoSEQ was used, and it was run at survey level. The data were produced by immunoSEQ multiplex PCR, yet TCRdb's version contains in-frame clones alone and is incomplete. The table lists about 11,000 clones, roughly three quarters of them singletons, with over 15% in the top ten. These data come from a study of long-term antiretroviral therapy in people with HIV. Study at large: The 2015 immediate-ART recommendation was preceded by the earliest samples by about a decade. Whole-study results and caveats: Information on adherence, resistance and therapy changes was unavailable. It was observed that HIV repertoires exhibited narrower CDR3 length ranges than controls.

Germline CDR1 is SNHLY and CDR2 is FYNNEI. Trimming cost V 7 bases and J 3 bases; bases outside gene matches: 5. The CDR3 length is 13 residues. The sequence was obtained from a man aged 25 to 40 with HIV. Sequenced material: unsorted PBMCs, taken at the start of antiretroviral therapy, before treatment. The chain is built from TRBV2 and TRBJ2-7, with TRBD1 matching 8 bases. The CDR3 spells CASTLTGVYEQYF. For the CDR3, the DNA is TGTGCCAGCACCTTGACAGGGGTCTACGAGCAGTACTTC. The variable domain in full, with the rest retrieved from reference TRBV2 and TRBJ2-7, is EPEVTQTPSHQVTQMGQEVILRCVPISNHLYFYWYRQILGQKVEFLVSFYNNEISEKSEIFDDQFSVERPDGSNFTLKIRSTKLEDSAMYFCASTLTGVYEQYFGPGTRLTVT.